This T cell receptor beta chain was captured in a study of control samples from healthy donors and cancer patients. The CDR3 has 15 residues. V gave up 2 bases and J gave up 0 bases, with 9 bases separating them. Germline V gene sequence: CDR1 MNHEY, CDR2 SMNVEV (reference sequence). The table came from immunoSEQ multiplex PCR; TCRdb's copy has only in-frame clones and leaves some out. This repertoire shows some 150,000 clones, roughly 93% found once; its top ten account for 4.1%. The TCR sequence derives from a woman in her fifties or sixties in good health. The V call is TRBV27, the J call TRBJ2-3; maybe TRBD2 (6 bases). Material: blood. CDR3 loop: CASSLRRGSTDTQYF. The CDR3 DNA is TGTGCCAGCAGTTTAAGGCGGGGAAGCACAGATACGCAGTATTTT.